This TCR beta chain comes out of a study of blood T cell repertoires in COVID-19. Germline V gene lookup returns CDR1 LGHDT and CDR2 YNNKEL (reference sequence). The V and J ends lost 0 bases and 1 base respectively, with 21 bases between them. This CDR3 has 19 residues. Sequencing was performed with immunoSEQ multiplex PCR; in TCRdb, only in-frame clones are kept and a portion is missing. The table lists over 250,000 clones, about nine tenths of them singletons. The receptor was derived from a woman aged 30 to 39 who had recovered from COVID-19. The sample was PBMCs or T cells enriched from blood (not recorded which). This chain uses TRBV3-1 (or the pseudogene TRBV3-2) with TRBJ1-1; tentative D call: TRBD1 (5 bases). The CDR3 protein is CASSQDRRGDPHQNTEAFF. The DNA for the CDR3 is TGTGCCAGCAGCCAAGATCGCCGGGGGGACCCACATCAGAACACTGAAGCTTTCTTT.